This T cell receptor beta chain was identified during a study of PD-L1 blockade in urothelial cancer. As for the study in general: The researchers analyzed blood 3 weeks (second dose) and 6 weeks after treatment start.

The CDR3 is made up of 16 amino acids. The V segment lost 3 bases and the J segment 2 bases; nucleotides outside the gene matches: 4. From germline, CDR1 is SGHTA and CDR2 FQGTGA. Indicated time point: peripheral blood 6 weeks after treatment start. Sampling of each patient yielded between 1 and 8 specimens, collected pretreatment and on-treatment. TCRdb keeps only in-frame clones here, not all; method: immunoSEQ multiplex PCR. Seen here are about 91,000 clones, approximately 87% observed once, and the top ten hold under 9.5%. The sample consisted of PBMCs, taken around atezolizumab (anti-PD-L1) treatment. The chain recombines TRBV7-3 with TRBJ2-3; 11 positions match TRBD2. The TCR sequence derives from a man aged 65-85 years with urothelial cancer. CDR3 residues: CASSLGLAVNTDTQYF. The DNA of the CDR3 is TGTGCCAGCAGCTTGGGACTAGCGGTAAACACAGATACGCAGTATTTT. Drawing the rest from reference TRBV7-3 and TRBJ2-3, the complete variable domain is GAGVSQTPSNKVTEKGKYVELRCDPISGHTALYWYRQSLGQGPEFLIYFQGTGAADDSGLPNDRFFAVRPEGSVSTLKIQRTERGDSAVYLCASSLGLAVNTDTQYFGPGTRLTVL.